A single sample is the source of the 2 T cell receptor beta chains below, sequenced in a study of tumor-infiltrating lymphocytes in primary liver carcinoma (dated by TCRdb to between 2016 and 2019). Without any cell sorting, total RNA and DNA were co-extracted from roughly 20-30 mg of bulk tissue using the AllPrep DNA/RNA mini kit. TCRdb lists the instrument as Illumina HiSeq 2500. Starting from 450 to 500 ng total RNA, TCRbeta-specific cDNA was produced by reverse transcription with a constant-region primer and ProtoScript II reverse transcriptase. The TCRbeta libraries were prepared through three rounds of nested multiplex PCR following a slightly modified ARM-PCR procedure. Each of the first two PCR rounds ran for approximately 9 cycles and used multiplex TRBV1-TRBV30 forward primers together with a Cbeta reverse primer. Using fastp at Q25 and MiXCR, TCRdb reprocessed the public reads and kept productive beta chains. Rows matching on CDR3 protein sequence are summarized as one entry with the most common DNA and genes. In all, the sample holds approximately 190,000 distinct CDR3 sequences, and around four fifths of those were seen once. Of the sample, about a sixth falls within the top ten clones.

The material sequenced was tumor tissue from primary liver carcinoma. The source is a middle-aged man with primary liver carcinoma and hepatitis B virus infection.

Notes on this clonotype: It is likely a read error, because the conserved phenylalanine at the end of the CDR3 is missing. V gene TRBV4-1 combines with J gene TRBJ2-7; the match to TRBD2 covers 15 bases. Germline lookup yields CDR1 MGHRA and CDR2 YSYEKL. The CDR3 covers 19 residues. The CDR3 DNA follows: TGCGCCACCAGCCCGTCGGGACTAGCGGGAGGTGCTCCTCTCTACGTGCAGTACTTA. It is translated as CATSPSGLAGGAPLYVQYL.

In this sample, this clonotype turned up once. The chain carries TRBV5-4 and TRBJ1-2; TRBD1 agrees at 7 bases. The CDR3 has 15 residues. Germline V gives CDR1 SGHNT, CDR2 YYREEE (reference sequence). Trimming at V came to 5 bases and at J to 4 bases, leaving 11 bases not matched to a gene. This chain's CDR3 is CASRGTAGLVYGYTF. The CDR3 bases are TGTGCCAGCAGGGGGACAGCGGGGCTCGTCTATGGCTACACCTTC.